These 25 T cell receptor beta chains share one sample of origin, sequenced in a study of T cell responses to AZD1222 COVID-19 vaccine. Assay: immunoSEQ multiplex PCR; the TCRdb copy retains only in-frame clones and omits some. Found here are some 160,000 clones, around 92% of them singletons; the top ten hold about 0.9%. The sequencing used peripheral blood, collected on day 0 of AZD1222 vaccination. These receptors all stem from an adult in good health.

This chain connects TRBV27 to TRBJ2-7, with unresolved D. The CDR3 has 15 amino acids. Trimming left V 2 bases short and J 4 bases short, with 15 bases between. Germline V lookup: CDR1 MNHEY, CDR2 SMNVEV (reference sequence). The CDR3 sequence: CASSLQTGFVYEQYF. The CDR3 nucleotides read TGTGCCAGCAGTTTACAGACCGGGTTCGTGTACGAGCAGTACTTC.

The rearrangement uses TRBV21-1 and TRBJ2-2; no check of the table's D call, TRBD2, against the DNA was made. TRBV21-1 is an annotated pseudogene. CDR3 length: 19 amino acids. CDR3 DNA: TGTGCCAGCAGCAAAGTGTCTGGAGCGGGGAGGAGAAGGACCGGGGAGCTGTTTTTT. This sequence encodes CASSKVSGAGRRRTGELFF.

This chain links TRBV28 with TRBJ1-1; a weak D match, TRBD1 (5 bases). The CDR3 runs 14 residues. The V gene's germline CDR1 is MDHEN and CDR2 SYDVKM. The V gene lost 6 bases and the J gene lost 0 bases, with 11 bases spanning the gap. The CDR3 DNA follows: TGTGCCAGCAGCCCAGGGTCCATGAACACTGAAGCTTTCTTT. It encodes CASSPGSMNTEAFF.

The chain recombines TRBV5-1 with TRBJ1-2; D is undetermined. The CDR3 loop spans 13 amino acids. V was shortened by 2 bases and J by 0 bases, with 5 bases between the two germline ends. Germline-derived CDR1 and CDR2 are SGHRS and YFSETQ. For the CDR3, the DNA is TGCGCCAGCAGCTTACAACCTAACTATGGCTACACCTTC. Protein sequence: CASSLQPNYGYTF.

J is TRBJ2-7 and V is TRBV2, with a possible D match to TRBD1 (6 bases). The CDR3 consists of 12 residues. Trimming took 6 bases from V and 4 from J, leaving 10 bases between them. Looked up from germline, CDR1 is SNHLY and CDR2 is FYNNEI. The CDR3 bases are TGTGCCAGCAGAGAACAGGGATACGAGCAGTACTTC. Amino acid sequence: CASREQGYEQYF.

Regarding this clone: The sample has other DNA sequences that encode this CDR3 too. This chain links TRBV20-1 with TRBJ2-1; D remains unclear. Germline V lookup: CDR1 DFQATT, CDR2 SNEGSKA (reference sequence). The CDR3 loop spans 11 amino acids. Trimming removed 6 bases from V and 7 bases from J, with 10 bases in between. Written as DNA, the CDR3 is TGCAGTGCAAGACTTGAGAATGAGCAGTTCTTC. Encoded protein: CSARLENEQFF.

A remark on this clone: Other DNA sequences in this sample translate to the same CDR3. V and J are TRBV4-1 and TRBJ1-1; the D gene is possibly TRBD1 (5 bases). This CDR3 spans 13 amino acids. Trimming left V 3 bases short and J 0 bases short, with 5 bases between. CDR1 MGHRA and CDR2 YSYEKL come from the germline V gene. The CDR3 nucleotides are TGCGCCAGCAGCCAGGGGGTGAACACTGAAGCTTTCTTT. Protein: CASSQGVNTEAFF.

This chain uses TRBV7-8 with TRBJ2-7; the match to TRBD1 covers 8 bases. Trimming at V came to 3 bases and at J to 2 bases, leaving 6 bases not matched to a gene. This CDR3 has 15 amino acids. Germline CDR1 reads SGHVS; CDR2 reads FQNEAQ. Here the CDR3 reads CASSLPGQVTYEQYF. CDR3 DNA sequence: TGTGCCAGCAGCTTGCCGGGACAGGTGACCTACGAGCAGTACTTC.

In its sample, this clone was seen once. This rearrangement joins TRBV18 to TRBJ1-4; D call uncertain. CDR1 is KGHSH, CDR2 LQKENI, per germline. Trimming took off 6 bases at V and 4 bases at J, with 6 bases between the two ends. This CDR3 is 12 amino acids long. In DNA form, the CDR3 reads TGTGCCAGCTCGGACCTTAATGAAAAACTGTTTTTT. Residues: CASSDLNEKLFF.

This clone was observed a single time. The chain recombines TRBV12-3 or TRBV12-4 with TRBJ2-3; no definite D call. V shed 4 bases and J shed 6 bases, with 5 bases lying between them. CDR3 length: 11 residues. CDR3 region: CASSWTDTQYF. The DNA of the CDR3 is TGTGCCAGCAGTTGGACGGATACGCAGTATTTT.

The rearrangement joins TRBV7-9 to TRBJ2-1; D gene uncertain. V was pared by 5 bases and J by 9 bases, with 23 bases between. The CDR3 length is 16 residues. In germline, CDR1 is SEHNR, CDR2 FQNEAQ (reference sequence). In DNA, the CDR3 is TGTGCCAGCAGCCGCCGGGTGGCTAGTTATATTCGTGAGCAGTTCTTC. It encodes CASSRRVASYIREQFF.

This clone has just one count. This chain uses TRBV5-1 with TRBJ1-1, with TRBD1 matching 8 bases. The junction had 3 bases not matched to a gene; V was cut back by 4 bases and J by 4 bases. Germline V CDR1 and CDR2: SGHRS, YFSETQ. The CDR3 contains 13 residues. In DNA form, the CDR3 reads TGCGCCAGCAGCGGAACAGGGGGCACTGAAGCTTTCTTT. This gives the protein CASSGTGGTEAFF. Full variable domain (remainder filled in from reference TRBV5-1 and TRBJ1-1): KAGVTQTPRYLIKTRGQQVTLSCSPISGHRSVSWYQQTPGQGLQFLFEYFSETQRNKGNFPGRFSGRQFSNSRSEMNVSTLELGDSALYLCASSGTGGTEAFFGQGTRLTVV.

The chain uses TRBV6-1 and TRBJ1-6, with no clear D. Germline CDR1 is MNHNS and CDR2 is SASEGT. Between the trimmed V and J ends, which lost 2 bases and 0 bases, there was a span of 11 bases. The CDR3 sequence is 17 residues long. In DNA, the CDR3 is TGTGCCAGCAGTGAATCTCCCAGGAGCTCCTATAATTCACCCCTCCACTTT. This gives the protein CASSESPRSSYNSPLHF.

This clone was counted a single time. A read error may account for a junction end that differs from germline. V and J are TRBV7-7 and TRBJ2-5, with D perhaps matching TRBD2 (5 bases). The CDR3 loop spans 16 amino acids. The V gene's germline CDR1 is SSHAT and CDR2 FNYEAQ (reference sequence). The CDR3 loop is CASSLGGQRFQETQYF. The CDR3 region has the DNA TGTGCTAGCAGTTTGGGCGGGCAGAGGTTTCAAGAGACCCAGTACTTC.

CDR3 coding DNA: TGTGCCAGCAGGCGCACAGGGAACACTGAAGCTTTCTTT. Residues: CASRRTGNTEAFF. The rearrangement links TRBV6-5 to TRBJ1-1; D possibly corresponds to TRBD1 (5 bases). Trimming took off 6 bases at V and 1 base at J, with 9 bases between the two ends. CDR3 length: 13 residues. Germline loops: CDR1 MNHEY, CDR2 SVGAGI.

The gene calls are TRBV19 and TRBJ2-2; TRBD1 agrees at 11 bases. The CDR3 extends over 16 amino acids. CDR1 is LNHDA and CDR2 is SQIVND in the germline V gene (reference sequence). The V gene end was trimmed by 4 bases and the J gene end by 7 bases; junction bases not matched to a gene: 8. Here the CDR3 DNA reads TGTGCCAGTAGTACCGGGACAGGGGGTTTCAGCGGGGAGCTGTTTTTT. This translates into CASSTGTGGFSGELFF.

The genes are TRBV6-5 and TRBJ1-1, with 7 bases aligning to TRBD1. The germline V gene has CDR1 MNHEY and CDR2 SVGAGI. The CDR3 is 16 residues long. Unmatched junction bases numbered 6, after V lost 2 bases and J lost 0 bases. This CDR3 is CASSYASGGLNTEAFF. CDR3 bases: TGTGCCAGCAGTTACGCGTCAGGGGGGCTGAACACTGAAGCTTTCTTT.

The chain combines TRBV30 with TRBJ2-5; D not resolved. CDR1 and CDR2 (germline): GTSNPN, SVGIG (reference sequence). V was shortened by 8 bases and J by 5 bases, with 12 bases between the two germline ends. The CDR3 runs to 11 residues. The DNA for the CDR3 is TGTGCCACCTCGACCCGGGAGACCCAGTACTTC. Its translation: CATSTRETQYF.

V gene TRBV18 combines with J gene TRBJ1-1, with 10 bases that match TRBD1. The CDR3 length is 16 residues. Trimming removed 6 bases from V and 1 base from J; junction bases left unmatched: 8. Germline V gives CDR1 KGHSH, CDR2 LQKENI. The CDR3 loop is CASSQRTGGWNTEAFF. The CDR3 region has the DNA TGTGCCAGCTCCCAAAGGACAGGGGGTTGGAACACTGAAGCTTTCTTT.

The genes are TRBV28 and TRBJ2-7, with TRBD1 matching over 8 bases. CDR3 size: 14 residues. J was trimmed by 8 bases and V by 5 bases; bases with no gene match: 11. The V gene's germline CDR1 is MDHEN and CDR2 SYDVKM. CDR3 residues: CASSVQGAKFKQYF. In DNA, the CDR3 is TGTGCCAGCAGTGTCCAGGGGGCTAAGTTCAAGCAGTACTTC.

This clone occurred once. The V call is TRBV2, the J call TRBJ1-1; 7 positions agree with TRBD1. Germline V gene data show CDR1 as SNHLY and CDR2 as FYNNEI. This CDR3 contains 13 residues. After removal of 7 bases from V and 5 bases from J, the junction contained 7 bases not matched to a gene. CDR3 in amino acids: CASNTDRETEAFF. The CDR3 nucleotides read TGTGCCAGCAATACCGACAGGGAAACTGAAGCTTTCTTT.

This clone was observed a single time. This rearrangement joins TRBV5-1 to TRBJ1-5; D unclear. Germline assignment: CDR1 SGHRS and CDR2 YFSETQ. V was shortened by 3 bases and J by 0 bases, with 7 bases between the two germline ends. This CDR3 is 14 amino acids long. The CDR3 protein is CASSYDGSNQPQHF. Written as DNA, the CDR3 is TGCGCCAGCAGCTACGACGGTAGCAATCAGCCCCAGCATTTT.

The J gene is TRBJ2-7, the V gene TRBV18; D might be TRBD2 (7 bases). With 2 bases removed from V and 5 bases from J, the gap between germline ends came to 16 bases. Germline V lookup: CDR1 KGHSH, CDR2 LQKENI. CDR3 size: 15 residues. The DNA for the CDR3 is TGTGCCAGCTCACCAAATCGGGGGGCATTGCACGAGCAGTACTTC. Protein: CASSPNRGALHEQYF.

The rearrangement links TRBV11-2 to TRBJ2-5; D remains ambiguous. CDR1 is SGHAT and CDR2 is FQNNGV in the germline V gene. V was shortened by 1 base and J by 5 bases, with 8 bases between the two germline ends. The CDR3 is 13 amino acids. CDR3 in amino acids: CASSLAALETQYF. The CDR3 nucleotides are TGTGCCAGCAGCTTAGCGGCCCTTGAGACCCAGTACTTC.

V is TRBV7-2 and J is TRBJ1-3; no clear D gene. Germline loops: CDR1 SGHTA, CDR2 FQGNSA. V was pared by 4 bases and J by 0 bases, with 10 bases between. The CDR3 loop spans 15 amino acids. Here the CDR3 reads CASSSGGTSGNTIYF. CDR3 nucleotides: TGTGCCAGCAGCTCTGGCGGAACCTCTGGAAACACCATATATTTT.